This TCR beta chain was sequenced for a study of blood T cells in healthy people across ages. The study, taken as a whole, reports: Relative to aged donors, long-lived donors carried more naive CD4+ cells and displayed higher diversity. Naive and antigen-experienced cells were not separated, limiting conclusive comparison.

Looked up from germline, CDR1 is ENHRY and CDR2 is SYGVKD. This CDR3 spans 14 amino acids. Trimming shortened V by 4 bases and J by 4 bases, and 11 bases separated the two germline ends. Primed by a sample-barcoded 5' primer and a J-beta primer mix, a second PCR proceeded for roughly 6 to 12 cycles. One entry per CDR3 protein, called by TCRdb with MiXCR from the 5' RACE reads. The table records about 650,000 distinct CDR3 sequences, approximately 52% of them present only once. Comment on this clonotype: What it binds is not known.

Sequencing used blood. The receptor comes from an elderly woman in good health. The chain combines TRBV10-3 with TRBJ1-5; tentative D call: TRBD1 (5 bases). The CDR3 DNA follows: TGTGCCATCAGTGTTACGGGGGGGAATCAGCCCCAGCATTTT. Translating gives CAISVTGGNQPQHF.